The rows below give T cell receptor beta chains drawn from one sample of a study of CD8 T cells in Susac syndrome. TCRdb re-derived calls from the immunoSEQ multiplex PCR reads in MiXCR, one entry per CDR3 protein. This table has around 81,000 distinct CDR3 sequences, roughly 94% appearing once. Material for sequencing was CD8+ T cells from PBMCs. The receptors originated from a human donor with Susac syndrome. The CDR3 runs from the conserved cysteine through the conserved F or W. The D gene is left open where the match is weak. Clone size is shown for a subset of rows, as once, few, many or a class of expanded clone.

d_gene	abundance	v_gene	j_gene	CDR3aa	CDR3nt
NA	NA	TRBV7-9	TRBJ1-1	CASSLTESGTEAFF	TGTGCCAGCAGCTTAACTGAAAGTGGCACTGAAGCTTTCTTT
TRBD1	NA	TRBV7-9	TRBJ2-1	CASSSDRGSYEQFF	TGTGCCAGCAGCTCGGACAGGGGGAGCTATGAGCAGTTCTTC
NA	few	TRBV5-1	TRBJ2-7	CASSLGSGAHEQYF	TGCGCCAGCAGCTTGGGATCCGGGGCCCACGAGCAGTACTTC
TRBD1	NA	TRBV2	TRBJ2-7	CAGNRDRDNYEQYF	TGTGCCGGAAACCGGGACAGGGATAACTACGAGCAGTACTTC
NA	NA	TRBV19	TRBJ2-5	CASSIDSEETQYF	TGTGCCAGTAGTATAGATTCGGAAGAGACCCAGTACTTC
NA	once	TRBV16	TRBJ1-1	CASNVQGVGTEAFF	TGTGCCAGCAACGTACAGGGAGTCGGAACTGAAGCTTTCTTT
NA	NA	TRBV11-1	TRBJ1-1	CASSVVMNTEAFF	TGTGCCAGCAGCGTGGTAATGAACACTGAAGCTTTCTTT
NA	NA	TRBV2	TRBJ2-6	CASTLDTGFGANVLTF	TGTGCCAGCACCTTAGATACAGGCTTTGGGGCCAACGTCCTGACTTTC
NA	NA	TRBV7-4	TRBJ2-5	CASSPRVGEETQYF	TGTGCCAGCAGCCCGAGGGTGGGGGAAGAGACCCAGTACTTC
NA	NA	TRBV6-5	TRBJ2-3	CASSLTDTDTQYF	TGTGCCAGCAGTTTGACCGACACAGATACGCAGTATTTT
NA	once	TRBV23-1	TRBJ1-2	CASRGGYTF	TGCGCCAGCAGGGGTGGCTACACCTTC
NA	NA	TRBV28	TRBJ2-3	CASSFVGVGATDTQYF	TGTGCCAGCAGTTTCGTGGGTGTTGGGGCCACAGATACGCAGTATTTT
NA	NA	TRBV4-3	TRBJ1-1	CASSPRVGEAFF	TGCGCCAGCAGCCCCCGAGTCGGGGAGGCTTTCTTT